This is a list of T cell receptor beta chains from one sample in a study of PD-1 blockade in classical Hodgkin lymphoma. TCRdb's copy holds only in-frame clones and misses some; the assay was immunoSEQ multiplex PCR. The table lists 95,000 to 100,000 clones, 75% to 90% of them singletons. The material was peripheral blood mononuclear cells (PBMCs), obtained before the second cycle of nivolumab. These receptors originate from a human donor with classical Hodgkin lymphoma. Each CDR3 is given with its conserved first and last residue. A D gene is named only where the DNA matches it firmly. The size of a clone is reported for some rows only, either as once, few or many, or as a class for expanded clones.

CDR3 length	clone size	D gene	V gene	J gene	CDR3 protein	CDR3 DNA
12	NA	NA	TRBV7-9	TRBJ1-5	CASSSNNQPQHF	TGTGCCAGCAGTTCTAACAATCAGCCCCAGCATTTT
14	NA	TRBD2	TRBV27	TRBJ2-5	CASKITGLAETQYF	TGTGCCAGCAAAATAACGGGACTAGCAGAGACCCAGTACTTC
15	NA	NA	TRBV18	TRBJ2-1	CASSPRQGGDNEQFF	TGTGCCAGCTCACCGCGGCAGGGTGGGGACAATGAGCAGTTCTTC
15	NA	TRBD1	TRBV4-2	TRBJ2-3	CASSLTGGQTDTQYF	TGTGCCAGCAGCCTGACAGGGGGGCAGACAGATACGCAGTATTTT
19	NA	TRBD1	TRBV27	TRBJ1-2	CASSLNRSKPGQRAYGYTF	TGTGCCAGCAGTTTAAATCGGAGTAAACCGGGACAGAGAGCCTATGGCTACACCTTC
14	few	NA	TRBV5-6	TRBJ1-5	CASSLKDSNQPQHF	TGTGCCAGCAGCCTGAAGGATAGCAATCAGCCCCAGCATTTT
17	NA	NA	TRBV19	TRBJ2-6	CASNPVRWDSGANVLTF	TGTGCCAGTAACCCGGTGAGATGGGACTCTGGGGCCAACGTCCTGACTTTC
12	NA	NA	TRBV14	TRBJ2-3	CASSQAADTQYF	TGTGCCAGCAGCCAAGCCGCAGATACGCAGTATTTT
14	NA	TRBD1	TRBV18	TRBJ2-1	CASSAETGSDEQFF	TGTGCCAGCTCAGCCGAGACAGGGTCCGATGAGCAGTTCTTC
13	NA	NA	TRBV5-4	TRBJ2-7	CASSLLGGDEQYF	TGTGCCAGCAGCTTGCTGGGCGGCGACGAGCAGTACTTC
13	NA	NA	TRBV6-6	TRBJ1-5	CASSGGLGQPQHF	TGTGCCAGCTCGGGGGGGTTGGGACAGCCCCAGCATTTT
14	few	TRBD1	TRBV7-2	TRBJ1-2	CASSSRQGSRGYTF	TGTGCCAGCAGCTCAAGACAGGGATCCCGGGGCTACACCTTC
13	NA	NA	TRBV5-6	TRBJ1-4	CASSLAVAEKLFF	TGTGCCAGCAGCTTGGCCGTGGCTGAAAAACTGTTTTTT
16	NA	TRBD1	TRBV5-1	TRBJ1-6	CASSLEPGTGNSPLHF	TGCGCCAGCAGCCTAGAACCCGGGACAGGGAATTCACCCCTCCACTTT
19	NA	TRBD1	TRBV27	TRBJ1-1	CASSQGTGGFVSWNTEAFF	TGTGCCAGCAGTCAAGGGACAGGGGGCTTCGTTAGTTGGAACACTGAAGCTTTCTTT
12	few	NA	TRBV12-5	TRBJ2-7	CASGVDSYEQYF	TGTGCTAGTGGCGTGGATTCCTACGAGCAGTACTTC
11	NA	NA	TRBV20-1	TRBJ2-3	CSARLGDTQYF	TGCAGTGCCCGGTTAGGAGATACGCAGTATTTT
14	NA	TRBD1	TRBV6-6	TRBJ2-7	CASSERQGRYEQYF	TGTGCCAGCAGCGAACGACAGGGGCGCTACGAGCAGTACTTC
14	few	TRBD1	TRBV19	TRBJ1-2	CASTPKGDRNGYTF	TGTGCCAGTACCCCTAAAGGGGACAGGAACGGCTACACCTTC
14	NA	NA	TRBV28	TRBJ1-1	CASSTWGYNTEAFF	TGTGCCAGCAGTACGTGGGGGTATAACACTGAAGCTTTCTTT
16	NA	TRBD1	TRBV6-5	TRBJ2-3	CASSSPAGGQGDTQYF	TGTGCCAGCAGTTCTCCTGCAGGGGGTCAGGGGGATACGCAGTATTTT
17	NA	TRBD2	TRBV23-1	TRBJ2-1	CASSQSVTGGPNNEQFF	TGCGCCAGCAGTCAATCGGTTACGGGGGGGCCTAACAATGAGCAGTTCTTC